Listed below are T cell receptor beta chains from one sample, sequenced in a study of T cell responses to AZD1222 COVID-19 vaccine. The assay was immunoSEQ multiplex PCR, and TCRdb's table has in-frame clones only and misses some. The repertoire holds roughly 160,000 clones, with less than 95% as singletons. The sequences come from peripheral blood, collected on day 0 of AZD1222 vaccination. All receptors derive from an adult in good health. CDR3s include the opening cysteine and the closing phenylalanine or tryptophan. Size tells how often a clone was seen (once, few, many) or the class of an expanded clone, and some rows leave it out.

TRBJ2-5	TRBV7-9	NA	CASSFYPGGSETQYF
TRBJ1-1	TRBV18	few	CASSRDRENTEAFF
TRBJ1-6	TRBV6-4	NA	CASRGAPSPLHF
TRBJ1-2	TRBV6-5	NA	CASSYQKDSFLGYTF
TRBJ1-4	TRBV27	NA	CASRPHRGLTNEKLFF
TRBJ1-5	TRBV2	NA	CASRLPPAPQHF
TRBJ2-1	TRBV19	NA	CASRLRGVNNEQFF
TRBJ2-4	TRBV5-6	once	CASSLRQGNIQYF
TRBJ2-7	TRBV28	NA	CASSGGQGLGYEQYF
TRBJ1-6	TRBV9	NA	CASSARYGDSPLHF
TRBJ2-5	TRBV27	NA	CASSLEGFNQETQYF
TRBJ1-5	TRBV9	NA	CASSAGASNQPQHF
TRBJ1-2	TRBV5-1	NA	CASSWNRDSGYTF
TRBJ1-1	TRBV15	NA	CATSTEEGSAEAFF
TRBJ2-7	TRBV3-1/TRBV3-2	NA	CASSHHPGQGSYEQYF
TRBJ1-1	TRBV10-3	once	CAISESTGALGAFF
TRBJ1-2	TRBV11-2	NA	CASSLGTHYGYTF
TRBJ1-3	TRBV6-1	NA	CASSETIVGSGNTIYF
TRBJ1-4	TRBV5-1	NA	CASSFGHPLATNEKLFF
TRBJ1-1	TRBV18	NA	CASSPEGRQNTEAFF
TRBJ1-5	TRBV6-2/TRBV6-3	once	CASSRRGQPQHF
TRBJ1-1	TRBV2	NA	CASNPLLTGGTEAFF
TRBJ1-1	TRBV4-1	NA	CASRLGQGNQAFF
TRBJ2-5	TRBV7-9	NA	CASSPYPGLQETQYF
TRBJ1-2	TRBV6-5	NA	CASSIPPEGYGYTF
TRBJ1-5	TRBV7-2	few	CASSLGRDNQPQHF
TRBJ2-2	TRBV2	NA	CASKGQGDTGELFF
TRBJ1-1	TRBV30	NA	CAWSGGSTGAFF
TRBJ1-6	TRBV27	NA	CASSAFTGAPGSPLHF
TRBJ1-2	TRBV3-1/TRBV3-2	NA	CASSQGQGVLGYTF
TRBJ2-7	TRBV6-2/TRBV6-3	NA	CASSYASTQGAYEQYF
TRBJ1-2	TRBV25-1	NA	CASRGANYGYTF
TRBJ1-1	TRBV5-6	NA	CASSLNTEAFF
TRBJ2-7	TRBV11-2	NA	CASSLVQGSYEQYF
TRBJ1-5	TRBV19	NA	CASSSLGGRIGNQPQHF
TRBJ1-2	TRBV30	NA	CAWSVTGTRYGYTF
TRBJ2-7	TRBV6-5	NA	CASSYSRPRLGDEQYF
TRBJ1-6	TRBV28	NA	CASSFPGQGMGNSPLHF
TRBJ1-1	TRBV30	NA	CAWRRGAMNTEAFF
TRBJ2-7	TRBV10-3	NA	CAITGDPSSYEQYF
TRBJ2-1	TRBV24-1	NA	CATSSGTSDVDEQFF
TRBJ1-6	TRBV28	NA	CASSLESNSPLHF
TRBJ2-7	TRBV6-5	NA	CASRTGVYEQYF
TRBJ1-5	TRBV28	NA	CASRLMLGINQPQHF
TRBJ1-4	TRBV6-5	NA	CASSPRGVTNEKLFF
TRBJ1-1	TRBV18	NA	CASSPGLMNTEAFF
TRBJ1-2	TRBV7-3	NA	CASRLGTGNSYTF
TRBJ1-1	TRBV27	NA	CASLFTGAMNTEAFF
TRBJ1-1	TRBV11-2	NA	CASSRGQGIEAFF
TRBJ1-2	TRBV6-5	NA	CASRKYPVTYGYTF
TRBJ1-6	TRBV28	NA	CASRLGQYNSPLHF
TRBJ2-7	TRBV7-9	NA	CASSLVGYEQYF
TRBJ1-4	TRBV5-1	NA	CASSWTGSHNEKLFF
TRBJ1-2	TRBV7-9	NA	CASSLPLGGQGADGYTF